Each of the 8 T cell receptor beta chains below was sequenced from the same sample in a study of T cell responses to AZD1222 COVID-19 vaccine. TCRdb's copy holds only in-frame clones and misses some; the assay was immunoSEQ multiplex PCR. This sample has roughly 100,000 clones, with about 90% found just once. The sequencing here drew on peripheral blood, taken on day 0 of AZD1222 vaccination. Every receptor here comes from an adult in good health.

This clone has a single count. The chain combines TRBV27 with TRBJ1-5; D remains ambiguous. The CDR3 spans 13 residues. Germline V lookup: CDR1 MNHEY, CDR2 SMNVEV (reference sequence). V gave up 4 bases and J gave up 5 bases, with 9 bases separating them. This CDR3 reads CASSSDPYQPQHF. The CDR3 nucleotides read TGTGCCAGCAGTTCAGATCCTTATCAGCCCCAGCATTTT.

The chain has TRBV4-2 and TRBJ2-5; 7 bases fit TRBD2. With 4 bases clipped from V and 2 bases from J, the junction kept 10 bases outside the gene matches. This CDR3 spans 16 amino acids. Germline CDR1 reads LGHNA; CDR2 reads YNFKEQ. The CDR3 region is CASSLNRDYRQETQYF. The CDR3 region has the DNA TGTGCCAGCAGCCTTAACCGGGACTACAGACAAGAGACCCAGTACTTC.

J is TRBJ2-3 and V is TRBV29-1; TRBD2 agrees at 11 bases. Looked up from germline, CDR1 is SQVTM and CDR2 is ANQGSEA. Unmatched junction bases numbered 8, after V lost 6 bases and J lost 6 bases. CDR3 length: 14 residues. The CDR3 nucleotides are TGCAGCGTGGGTAGCGGGGGGGTCTCCGATACGCAGTATTTT. Its protein product is CSVGSGGVSDTQYF.

The chain links TRBV5-1 to TRBJ2-2, with a tentative D call TRBD2 (5 bases). The CDR3 length is 17 residues. V gave up 4 bases and J gave up 0 bases, with 16 bases separating them. CDR1 and CDR2 from the germline V gene are SGHRS and YFSETQ. The CDR3, as DNA: TGCGCCAGCAGCGCCCCCGCGGGCAGGTCGAACACCGGGGAGCTGTTTTTT. Amino acid sequence: CASSAPAGRSNTGELFF.

This chain links TRBV11-2 with TRBJ1-3; perhaps TRBD1 as D (5 bases). The germline CDR1 and CDR2 sequences are SGHAT and FQNNGV. Deletions cut 5 bases from V and 0 bases from J, with 8 bases between. The CDR3 totals 14 residues. Written as DNA, the CDR3 is TGTGCCAGCAGCGAGGGGCGCTCTGGAAACACCATATATTTT. This translates into CASSEGRSGNTIYF.

This clone has just a few counts. This chain joins TRBV18 and TRBJ1-5; the D gene is possibly TRBD1 (5 bases). The CDR3 is made up of 16 amino acids. Germline V gives CDR1 KGHSH, CDR2 LQKENI. V was shortened by 3 bases and J by 3 bases, with 15 bases between the two germline ends. Here the CDR3 DNA reads TGTGCCAGCTCACCCCCCGGTCTGGGGGACAATCAGCCCCAGCATTTT. Amino acids: CASSPPGLGDNQPQHF.

The chain has TRBV18 and TRBJ2-7, with 9 nucleotides matching TRBD1. Trimming removed 2 bases from V and 5 bases from J; junction bases left unmatched: 10. Germline V gene sequence: CDR1 KGHSH, CDR2 LQKENI. This CDR3 contains 16 residues. Here the CDR3 reads CASSPGQGLGDDEQYF. The CDR3 DNA sequence: TGTGCCAGCTCACCAGGACAGGGGCTTGGTGACGACGAGCAGTACTTC.

The V and J genes are TRBV3-1 (or the pseudogene TRBV3-2) and TRBJ2-2; 11 nucleotides align to TRBD2. The CDR3 runs 19 residues. With 0 bases clipped from V and 3 bases from J, the junction kept 9 bases outside the gene matches. The V gene's germline CDR1 is LGHDT and CDR2 YNNKEL (reference sequence). For the CDR3, the DNA is TGTGCCAGCAGCCAAGATGGTTCTAGCGGGGGGCGGGACACCGGGGAGCTGTTTTTT. Translated: CASSQDGSSGGRDTGELFF.